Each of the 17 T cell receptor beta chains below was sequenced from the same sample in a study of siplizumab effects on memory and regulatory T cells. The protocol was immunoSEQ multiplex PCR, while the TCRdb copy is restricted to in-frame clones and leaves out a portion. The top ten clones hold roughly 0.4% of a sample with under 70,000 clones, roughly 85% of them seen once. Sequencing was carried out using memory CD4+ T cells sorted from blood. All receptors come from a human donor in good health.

The CDR3 sequence is CASSPEGIQNYGYTF. The CDR3 DNA reads as TGTGCCAGCAGTCCGGAGGGAATACAGAACTATGGCTACACCTTC. V is TRBV28 and J is TRBJ1-2; D is uncertain. Germline CDR1 is MDHEN and CDR2 is SYDVKM. V was cut by 5 bases and J by 2 bases, with 15 bases left in between. This CDR3 has 15 residues.

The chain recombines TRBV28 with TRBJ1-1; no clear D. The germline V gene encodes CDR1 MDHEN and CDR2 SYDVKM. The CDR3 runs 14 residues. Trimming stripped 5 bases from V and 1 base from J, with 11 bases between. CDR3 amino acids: CASSPTTRNTEAFF. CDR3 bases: TGTGCCAGCAGTCCAACGACCAGGAACACTGAAGCTTTCTTT.

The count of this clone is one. The CDR3 reads CAITSGADEAFF. As DNA, the CDR3 is TGTGCCATCACTTCGGGAGCGGACGAAGCTTTCTTT. This chain connects TRBV10-3 to TRBJ1-1, with D hard to call. The germline V gene has CDR1 ENHRY and CDR2 SYGVKD. V was cut by 7 bases and J by 8 bases, with 14 bases left in between. The CDR3 runs to 12 residues.

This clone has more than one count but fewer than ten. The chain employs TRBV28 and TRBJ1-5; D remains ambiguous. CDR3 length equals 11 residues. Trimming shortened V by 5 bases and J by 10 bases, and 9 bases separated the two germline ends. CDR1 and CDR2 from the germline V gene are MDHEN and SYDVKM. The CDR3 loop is CASSQKGPQHF. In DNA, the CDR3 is TGTGCCAGCAGTCAAAAAGGTCCCCAGCATTTT. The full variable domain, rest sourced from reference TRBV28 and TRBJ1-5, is DVKVTQSSRYLVKRTGEKVFLECVQDMDHENMFWYRQDPGLGLRLIYFSYDVKMKEKGDIPEGYSVSREKKERFSLILESASTNQTSMYLCASSQKGPQHFGDGTRLSIL.

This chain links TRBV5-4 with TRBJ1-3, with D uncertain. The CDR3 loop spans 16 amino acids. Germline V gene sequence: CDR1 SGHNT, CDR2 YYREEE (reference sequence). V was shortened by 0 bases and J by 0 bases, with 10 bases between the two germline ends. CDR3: CASSLAGEFSGNTIYF. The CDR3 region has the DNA TGTGCCAGCAGCTTGGCTGGGGAATTCTCTGGAAACACCATATATTTT.

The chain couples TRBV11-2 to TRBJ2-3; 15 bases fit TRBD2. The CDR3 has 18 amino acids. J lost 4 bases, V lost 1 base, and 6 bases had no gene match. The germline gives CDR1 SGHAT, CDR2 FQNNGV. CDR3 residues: CASSLARGLAGGADTQYF. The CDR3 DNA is TGTGCCAGCAGCTTAGCCCGGGGACTAGCGGGGGGAGCAGATACGCAGTATTTT.

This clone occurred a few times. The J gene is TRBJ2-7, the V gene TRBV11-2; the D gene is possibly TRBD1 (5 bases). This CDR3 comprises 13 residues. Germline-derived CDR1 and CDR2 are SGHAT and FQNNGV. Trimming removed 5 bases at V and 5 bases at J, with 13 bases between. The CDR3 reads CASSPGRAHEQYF. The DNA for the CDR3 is TGTGCCAGCAGCCCGGGCAGGGCCCACGAGCAGTACTTC.

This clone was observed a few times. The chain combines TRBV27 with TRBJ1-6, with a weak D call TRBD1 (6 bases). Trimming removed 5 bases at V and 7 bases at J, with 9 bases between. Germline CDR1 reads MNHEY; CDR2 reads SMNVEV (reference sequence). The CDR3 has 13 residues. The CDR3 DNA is TGTGCCAGCAGTCCCAGGGGAAATTCACCCCTCCACTTT. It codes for CASSPRGNSPLHF.

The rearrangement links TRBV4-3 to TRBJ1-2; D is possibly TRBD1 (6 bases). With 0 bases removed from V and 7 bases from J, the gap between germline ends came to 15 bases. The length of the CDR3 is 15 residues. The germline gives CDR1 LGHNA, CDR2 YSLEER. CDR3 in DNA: TGCGCCAGCAGCCAAGAAGGGCGGGGGGCGCTTGGCTACACCTTC. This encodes CASSQEGRGALGYTF.

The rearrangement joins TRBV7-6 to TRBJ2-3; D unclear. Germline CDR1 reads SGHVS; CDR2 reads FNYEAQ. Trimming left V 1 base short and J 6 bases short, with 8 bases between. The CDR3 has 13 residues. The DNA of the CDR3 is TGTGCCAGCAGCTTAGGGTCCTGGGATACGCAGTATTTT. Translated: CASSLGSWDTQYF. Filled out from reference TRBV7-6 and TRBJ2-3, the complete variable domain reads GAGVSQSPRYKVTKRGQDVALRCDPISGHVSLYWYRQALGQGPEFLTYFNYEAQQDKSGLPNDRFSAERPEGSISTLTIQRTEQRDSAMYRCASSLGSWDTQYFGPGTRLTVL.

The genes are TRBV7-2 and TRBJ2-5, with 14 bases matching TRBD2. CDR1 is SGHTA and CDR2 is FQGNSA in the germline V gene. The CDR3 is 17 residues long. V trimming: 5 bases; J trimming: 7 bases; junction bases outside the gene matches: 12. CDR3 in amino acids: CASSQQRTSGGRGTQYF. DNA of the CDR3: TGTGCCAGCAGCCAGCAAAGGACTAGCGGGGGGCGAGGGACCCAGTACTTC.

This CDR3 is CASSEQGAADTQYF. In DNA form, the CDR3 reads TGTGCCAGCAGCGAACAGGGGGCCGCAGATACGCAGTATTTT. J is TRBJ2-3 and V is TRBV6-5; 9 bases are a match to TRBD1. Germline-derived CDR1 and CDR2 are MNHEY and SVGAGI. V trimming: 6 bases; J trimming: 4 bases; junction bases outside the gene matches: 5. This CDR3 has 14 residues.

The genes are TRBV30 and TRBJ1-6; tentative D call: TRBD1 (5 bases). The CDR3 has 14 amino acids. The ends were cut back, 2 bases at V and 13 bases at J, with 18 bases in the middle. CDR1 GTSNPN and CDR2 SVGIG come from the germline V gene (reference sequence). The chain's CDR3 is CAWSLGRGRFPLHF. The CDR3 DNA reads TGTGCCTGGAGTTTGGGACGGGGCAGGTTCCCCCTCCACTTT.

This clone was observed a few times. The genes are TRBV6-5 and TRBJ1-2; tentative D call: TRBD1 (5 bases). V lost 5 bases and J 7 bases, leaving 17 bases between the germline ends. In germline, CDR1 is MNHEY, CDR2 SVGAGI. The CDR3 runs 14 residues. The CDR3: CASSNRDLRGGYTF. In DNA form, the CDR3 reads TGTGCCAGCAGTAACCGGGACCTCAGAGGTGGCTACACCTTC.

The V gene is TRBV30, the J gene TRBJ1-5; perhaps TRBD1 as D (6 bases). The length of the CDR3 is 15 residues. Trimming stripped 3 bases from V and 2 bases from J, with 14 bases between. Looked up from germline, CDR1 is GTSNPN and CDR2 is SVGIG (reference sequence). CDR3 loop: CAWSALTGRNQPQHF. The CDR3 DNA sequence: TGTGCCTGGAGCGCACTAACAGGGCGCAATCAGCCCCAGCATTTT.

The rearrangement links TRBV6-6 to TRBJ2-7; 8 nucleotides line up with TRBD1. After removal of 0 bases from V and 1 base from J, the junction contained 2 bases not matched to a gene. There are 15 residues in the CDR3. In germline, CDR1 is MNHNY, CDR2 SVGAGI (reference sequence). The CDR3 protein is CASSYSGTGSYEQYF. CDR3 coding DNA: TGTGCCAGCAGTTACTCAGGGACAGGATCCTACGAGCAGTACTTC.

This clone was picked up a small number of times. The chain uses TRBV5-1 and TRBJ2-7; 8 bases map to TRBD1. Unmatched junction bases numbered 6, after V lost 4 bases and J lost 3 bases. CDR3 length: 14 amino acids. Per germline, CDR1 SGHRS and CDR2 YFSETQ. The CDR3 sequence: CASSPGQGGYEQYF. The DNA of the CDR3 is TGCGCCAGCAGCCCCGGACAGGGCGGCTACGAGCAGTACTTC.